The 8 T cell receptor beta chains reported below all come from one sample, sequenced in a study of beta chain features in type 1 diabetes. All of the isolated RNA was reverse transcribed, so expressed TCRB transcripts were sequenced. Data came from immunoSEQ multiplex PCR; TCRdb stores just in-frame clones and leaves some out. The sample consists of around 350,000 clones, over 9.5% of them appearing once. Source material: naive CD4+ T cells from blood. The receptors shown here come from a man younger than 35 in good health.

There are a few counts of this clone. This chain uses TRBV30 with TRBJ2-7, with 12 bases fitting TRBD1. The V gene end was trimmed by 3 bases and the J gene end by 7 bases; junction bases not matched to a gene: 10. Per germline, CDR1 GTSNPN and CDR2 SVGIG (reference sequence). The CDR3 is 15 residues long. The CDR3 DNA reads TGTGCCTGGAGGACCCCGGGACAGGGGGCTTGGGAGCAGTACTTC. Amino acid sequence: CAWRTPGQGAWEQYF.

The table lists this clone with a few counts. The CDR3 DNA sequence: TGTGCCAGCAGCAGGGAGGGGTTGGTTGAGCAGTTCTTC. Its translation is CASSREGLVEQFF. The V gene is TRBV6-1, the J gene TRBJ2-1; 7 nucleotides align to TRBD2. Germline CDR1 reads MNHNS; CDR2 reads SASEGT. The CDR3 is 13 residues long. The V segment lost 6 bases and the J segment 9 bases; nucleotides outside the gene matches: 8.

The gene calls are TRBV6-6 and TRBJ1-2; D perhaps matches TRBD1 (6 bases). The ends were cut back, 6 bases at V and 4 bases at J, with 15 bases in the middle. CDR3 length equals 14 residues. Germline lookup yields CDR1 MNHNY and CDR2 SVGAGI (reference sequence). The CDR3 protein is CASSPPGQLYGYTF. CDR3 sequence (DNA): TGTGCCAGCAGCCCCCCCGGACAGCTCTATGGCTACACCTTC.

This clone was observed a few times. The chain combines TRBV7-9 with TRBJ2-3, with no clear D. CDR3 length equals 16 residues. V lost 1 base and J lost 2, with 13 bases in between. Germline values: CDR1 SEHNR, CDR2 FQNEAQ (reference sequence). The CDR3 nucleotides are TGTGCCAGCAGCTTAGACAGACCCCTACTCACAGATACGCAGTATTTT. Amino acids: CASSLDRPLLTDTQYF.

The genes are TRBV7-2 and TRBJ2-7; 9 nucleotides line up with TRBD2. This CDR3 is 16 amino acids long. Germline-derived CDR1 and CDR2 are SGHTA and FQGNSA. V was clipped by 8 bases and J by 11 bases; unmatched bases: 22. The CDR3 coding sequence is TGTGCCAGCTCGATAGCGGGGGCCCAAAGCGGTCGTGTGGAGTACTTC. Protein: CASSIAGAQSGRVEYF.

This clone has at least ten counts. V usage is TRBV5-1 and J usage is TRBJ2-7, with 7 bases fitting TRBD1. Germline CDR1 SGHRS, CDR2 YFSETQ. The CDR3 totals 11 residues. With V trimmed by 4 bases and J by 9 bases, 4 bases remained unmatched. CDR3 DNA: TGCGCCAGCAGCAGGGGACAGTGGCAGTACTTC. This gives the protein CASSRGQWQYF.

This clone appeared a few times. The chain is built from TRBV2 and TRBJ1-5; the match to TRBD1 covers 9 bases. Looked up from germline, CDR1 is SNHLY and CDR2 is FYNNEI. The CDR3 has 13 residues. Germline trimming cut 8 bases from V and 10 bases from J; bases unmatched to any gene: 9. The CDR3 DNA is TGTGCCAGCCACCGGGACAGGGTCGGACCCCAGCATTTT. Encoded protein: CASHRDRVGPQHF.

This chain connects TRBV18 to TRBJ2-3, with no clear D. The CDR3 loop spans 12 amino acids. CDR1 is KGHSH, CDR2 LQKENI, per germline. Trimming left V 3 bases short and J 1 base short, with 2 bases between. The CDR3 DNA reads TGTGCCAGCTCACCCGGCACAGATACGCAGTATTTT. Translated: CASSPGTDTQYF.